This TCR beta chain was found in a study of cytomegalovirus exposure and HLA in healthy donors. Notes on the study in general: Solely CMV serostatus was available to characterize immune exposure. The authors enumerated around 150 TCR beta chains as linked to cytomegalovirus. With later analysis, a missense DCLRE1C variant became linked to TCR beta V- and J-gene trimming.

As to this clone: What it binds is not known.

The PCR used 60 Vbeta and 13 Jbeta primers. Only in-frame clones appear in the TCRdb table, and some are missing; sequencing was by immunoSEQ multiplex PCR. This sample carries fewer than 200,000 clones, 80% of them seen once, and the ten largest clones take roughly 9.7%. There are 14 residues in the CDR3. Deletions cut 5 bases from V and 11 bases from J, with 21 bases between. The V gene's germline CDR1 is SEHNR and CDR2 FQNEAQ (reference sequence). The TCR originated in a man younger than 35 in good health and CMV-seropositive. The specimen sequenced was PBMCs. This sequence joins TRBV7-9 and TRBJ2-5, with TRBD2 as a possible D gene (5 bases). CDR3 DNA: TGTGCCAGCAGCCGCCAGAGACTTCGGGAAGAGCAGTACTTC. Translation gives CASSRQRLREEQYF.